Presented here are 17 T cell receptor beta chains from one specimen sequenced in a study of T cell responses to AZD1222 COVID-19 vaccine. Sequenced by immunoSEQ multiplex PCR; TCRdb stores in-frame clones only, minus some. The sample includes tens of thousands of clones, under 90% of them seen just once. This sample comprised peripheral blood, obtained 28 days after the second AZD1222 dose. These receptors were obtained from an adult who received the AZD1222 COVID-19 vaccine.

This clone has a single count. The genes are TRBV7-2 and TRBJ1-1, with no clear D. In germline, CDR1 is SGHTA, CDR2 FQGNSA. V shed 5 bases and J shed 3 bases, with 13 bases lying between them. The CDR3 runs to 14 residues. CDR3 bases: TGTGCCAGCAGCATAATGGGCTTAGACACTGAAGCTTTCTTT. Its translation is CASSIMGLDTEAFF.

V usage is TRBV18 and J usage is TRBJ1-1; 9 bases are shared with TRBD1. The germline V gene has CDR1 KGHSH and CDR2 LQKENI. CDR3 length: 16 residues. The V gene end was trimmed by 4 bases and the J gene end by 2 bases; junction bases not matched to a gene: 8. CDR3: CASSLGTGSFNTEAFF. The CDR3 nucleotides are TGTGCCAGCTCACTCGGGACAGGGTCCTTTAACACTGAAGCTTTCTTT.

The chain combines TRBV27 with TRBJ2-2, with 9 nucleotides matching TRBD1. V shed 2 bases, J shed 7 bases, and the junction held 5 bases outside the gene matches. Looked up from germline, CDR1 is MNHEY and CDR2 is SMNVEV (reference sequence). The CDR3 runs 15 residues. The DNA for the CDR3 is TGTGCCAGCAGTTTAAGACAGGGGGTCGGCGGGGAGCTGTTTTTT. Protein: CASSLRQGVGGELFF.

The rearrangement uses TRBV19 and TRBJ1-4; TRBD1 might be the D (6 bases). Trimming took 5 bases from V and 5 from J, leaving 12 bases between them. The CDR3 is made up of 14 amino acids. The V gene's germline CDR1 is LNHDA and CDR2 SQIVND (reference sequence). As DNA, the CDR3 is TGTGCCAGTAGTTTACAGGGAGTCAATGAAAAACTGTTTTTT. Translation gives CASSLQGVNEKLFF.

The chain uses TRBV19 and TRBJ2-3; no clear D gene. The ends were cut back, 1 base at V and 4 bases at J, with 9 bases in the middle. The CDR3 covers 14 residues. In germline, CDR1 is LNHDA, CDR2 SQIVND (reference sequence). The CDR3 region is CASSIVTDADTQYF. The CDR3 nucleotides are TGTGCCAGTAGTATAGTAACCGACGCAGATACGCAGTATTTT.

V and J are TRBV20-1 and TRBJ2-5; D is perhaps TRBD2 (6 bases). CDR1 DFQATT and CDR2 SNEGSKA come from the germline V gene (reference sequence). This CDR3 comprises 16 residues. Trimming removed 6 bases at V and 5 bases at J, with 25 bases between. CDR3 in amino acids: CSASFSSASDGETQYF. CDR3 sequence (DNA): TGCAGTGCCAGTTTTTCGTCCGCTAGCGACGGTGAGACCCAGTACTTC.

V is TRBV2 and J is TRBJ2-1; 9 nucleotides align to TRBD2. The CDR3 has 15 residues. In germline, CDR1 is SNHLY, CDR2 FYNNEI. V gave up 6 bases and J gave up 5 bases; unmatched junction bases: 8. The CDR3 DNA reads TGTGCCAGCAGACCCCTAGCGGGGCTAAACAATGAGCAGTTCTTC. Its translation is CASRPLAGLNNEQFF.

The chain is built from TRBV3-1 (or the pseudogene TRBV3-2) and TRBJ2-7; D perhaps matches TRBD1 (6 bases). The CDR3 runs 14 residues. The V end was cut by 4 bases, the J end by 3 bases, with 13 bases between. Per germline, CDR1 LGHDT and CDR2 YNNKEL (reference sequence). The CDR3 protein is CASSPGGTYYEQYF. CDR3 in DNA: TGTGCCAGCAGCCCTGGGGGCACCTACTACGAGCAGTACTTC.

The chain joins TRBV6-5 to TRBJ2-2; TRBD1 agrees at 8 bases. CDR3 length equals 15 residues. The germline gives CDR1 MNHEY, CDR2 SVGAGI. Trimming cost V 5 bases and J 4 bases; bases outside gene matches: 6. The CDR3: CASSPPTGATGELFF. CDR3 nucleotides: TGTGCCAGCAGTCCACCGACAGGGGCCACCGGGGAGCTGTTTTTT.

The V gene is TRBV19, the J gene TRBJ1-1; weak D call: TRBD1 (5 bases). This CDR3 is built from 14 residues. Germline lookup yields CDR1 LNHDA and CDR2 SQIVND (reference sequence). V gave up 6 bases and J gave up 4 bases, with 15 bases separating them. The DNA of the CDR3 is TGTGCCAGTAGCCCGGGGCCCTCTTCCACTGAAGCTTTCTTT. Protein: CASSPGPSSTEAFF.

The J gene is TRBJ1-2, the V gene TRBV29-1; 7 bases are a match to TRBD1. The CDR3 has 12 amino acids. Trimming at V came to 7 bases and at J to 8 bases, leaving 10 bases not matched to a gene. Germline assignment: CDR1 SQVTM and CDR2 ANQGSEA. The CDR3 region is CSGLTTGYGYTF. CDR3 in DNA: TGCAGCGGGCTAACGACAGGGTACGGCTACACCTTC.

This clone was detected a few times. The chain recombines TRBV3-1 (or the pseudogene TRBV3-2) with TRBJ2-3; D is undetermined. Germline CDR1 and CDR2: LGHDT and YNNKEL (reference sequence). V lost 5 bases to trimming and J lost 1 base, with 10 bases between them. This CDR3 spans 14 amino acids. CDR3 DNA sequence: TGTGCCAGCAGCGGATCCGGAGGCACAGATACGCAGTATTTT. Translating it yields CASSGSGGTDTQYF.

This chain's CDR3 is CASSLISGIGTSGRDTQYF. The CDR3 DNA reads as TGTGCCAGCAGTTTAATCTCGGGGATCGGGACTAGCGGGAGAGATACGCAGTATTTT. The chain couples TRBV27 to TRBJ2-3, with 14 bases fitting TRBD2. Trimming took 2 bases from V and 5 from J; bases not matched to a gene: 12. Germline CDR1 MNHEY, CDR2 SMNVEV (reference sequence). This CDR3 comprises 19 residues.

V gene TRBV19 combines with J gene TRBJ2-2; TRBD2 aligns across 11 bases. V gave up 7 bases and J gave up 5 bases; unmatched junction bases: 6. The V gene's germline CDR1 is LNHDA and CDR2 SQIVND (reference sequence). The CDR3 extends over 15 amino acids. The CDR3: CASNSGRASTGELFF. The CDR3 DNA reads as TGTGCCAGTAATAGCGGGAGGGCCTCTACCGGGGAGCTGTTTTTT. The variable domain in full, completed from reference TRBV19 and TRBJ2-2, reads DGGITQSPKYLFRKEGQNVTLSCEQNLNHDAMYWYRQDPGQGLRLIYYSQIVNDFQKGDIAEGYSVSREKKESFPLTVTSAQKNPTAFYLCASNSGRASTGELFFGEGSRLTVL.

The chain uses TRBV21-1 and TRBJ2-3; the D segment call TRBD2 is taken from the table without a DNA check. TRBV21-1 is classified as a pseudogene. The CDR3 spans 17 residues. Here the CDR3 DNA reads TGTGCCAGCAGCAAAGAGGCGGGGTCTGCTAGCACAGATACGCAGTATTTT. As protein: CASSKEAGSASTDTQYF.

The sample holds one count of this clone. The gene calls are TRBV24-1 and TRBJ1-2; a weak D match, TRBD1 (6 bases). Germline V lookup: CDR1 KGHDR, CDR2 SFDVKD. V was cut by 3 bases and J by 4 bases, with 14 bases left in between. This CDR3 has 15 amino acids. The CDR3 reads CATSDPRTASYGYTF. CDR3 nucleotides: TGTGCCACCAGTGATCCAAGGACAGCTTCCTATGGCTACACCTTC.

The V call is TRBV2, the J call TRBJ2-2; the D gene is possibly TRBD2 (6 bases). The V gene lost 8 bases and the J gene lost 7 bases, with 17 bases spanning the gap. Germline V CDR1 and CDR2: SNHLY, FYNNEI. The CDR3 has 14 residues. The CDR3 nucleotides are TGTGCCAGCGGGGCCCTTAGCGGAGTCGGGGAGCTGTTTTTT. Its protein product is CASGALSGVGELFF.